The present T cell receptor (beta chain) was sequenced within a study of cytomegalovirus exposure and HLA in healthy donors. It was with 60 Vbeta and 13 Jbeta primers that the PCR ran. Generated by immunoSEQ multiplex PCR, the TCRdb table keeps only in-frame clones and is missing some. Of 110,000 to 150,000 clones listed, 60% to 85% were seen once; the top ten hold 3.9%. The donors were healthy bone marrow donors. About this clone: The antigen remains undetermined.

Between the trimmed V and J ends, which lost 0 bases and 3 bases, there was a span of 9 bases. The CDR3 is 14 amino acids. Germline CDR1 and CDR2: SGDLS and YYNGEE. Regarding the study as a whole: A later analysis by the authors found several of the most significant clusters apparently linked to common viral pathogens. Among CMV-associated TCR beta chains, most appeared HLA-restricted in a later analysis. Most observed TCR sequences were rare, whereas some public TCRs were detected in many donors.

Material for sequencing was PBMCs. This rearrangement joins TRBV9 to TRBJ1-2; D might be TRBD1 (6 bases). This clonotype was obtained from a man aged 18 to 35 in good health and CMV-seronegative. CDR3 loop: CASSVGQEHYGYTF. The CDR3 bases are TGTGCCAGCAGCGTAGGACAGGAGCACTATGGCTACACCTTC.